This T cell receptor beta chain was observed in a study of shared clonotypes between healthy human individuals. This CDR3 is 14 amino acids long. Germline assignment: CDR1 MGHDK and CDR2 SYGVNS. Trimming cost V 1 base and J 6 bases, with 9 bases left between them. The table lists this clone with a few counts. Its antigen is not identified. The study drew its donors from healthy HIV-negative adults without recent acute infections or vaccinations. Study conclusions and caveats: Sharing of clonotypes among donors was expected to vary with sequencing depth. The study generally estimated greater richness for naive than memory subsets.

Original handling: Filtering differed, since immunoSEQ gave only junction sequences and no quality scores. The repertoire was sequenced with immunoSEQ multiplex PCR; TCRdb's copy has only in-frame clones and lacks some. The V and J calls and clone size come from that table; D and trimming were worked out from the DNA. The sample comprises about 1.1 million clones, approximately 80% of which are singletons, and 0.52% rests with the top ten. V and J are TRBV25-1 and TRBJ1-4; D remains ambiguous. The sequence was collected from a man aged 18 to 29 in good health. Some clones in this sample may be carry-over from other donors' samples. Sequences were obtained from memory CD4+ T cells from PBMCs. Subset given: CD45RA-negative fraction. CDR3 in amino acids: CASSELGRDEKLFF. The CDR3 DNA reads TGTGCCAGCAGTGAATTGGGGAGGGATGAAAAACTGTTTTTT.